This passage covers 18 T cell receptor beta chains from one sample sequenced in a study of immune evolution from preneoplasia to lung adenocarcinoma. Clones were sequenced by immunoSEQ multiplex PCR, and TCRdb holds only the in-frame ones, with some missing. The repertoire holds about 3,400 clones, with roughly 71% as singletons. What was sequenced was FFPE lung adenocarcinoma in situ tissue. These receptors were taken from a person aged 60-79 years with lung adenocarcinoma.

The table lists this clone with a count of one. The chain joins TRBV7-9 to TRBJ1-6; 7 nucleotides line up with TRBD1. Trimming took 4 bases from V and 6 from J; bases not matched to a gene: 3. Germline-derived CDR1 and CDR2 are SEHNR and FQNEAQ (reference sequence). The CDR3 has 14 residues. CDR3 loop: CASSSGQSNSPLHF. The CDR3 DNA sequence: TGTGCCAGCAGCTCGGGACAGAGTAATTCACCCCTCCACTTT.

The rearrangement uses TRBV28 and TRBJ2-3; maybe TRBD1 (5 bases). V lost 3 bases to trimming and J lost 2 bases, with 12 bases between them. The germline CDR1 and CDR2 sequences are MDHEN and SYDVKM. This CDR3 is 15 amino acids long. The CDR3: CASSFFTGPTDTQYF. In DNA, the CDR3 is TGTGCCAGCAGTTTTTTTACAGGACCCACAGATACGCAGTATTTT.

This clone appeared a few times. The rearrangement links TRBV18 to TRBJ2-5; 7 nucleotides match TRBD1. CDR1 KGHSH and CDR2 LQKENI come from the germline V gene. The ends lost 3 bases at V and 5 bases at J; junction bases unmatched: 6. The CDR3 contains 14 residues. CDR3 in DNA: TGTGCCAGCTCACCCAGAGACAGGGTGGAGACCCAGTACTTC. It codes for CASSPRDRVETQYF.

This chain uses TRBV6-6 with TRBJ1-2; D possibly corresponds to TRBD1 (5 bases). The CDR3 totals 15 residues. V was clipped by 6 bases and J by 3 bases, with 17 bases between them. Germline values: CDR1 MNHNY, CDR2 SVGAGI (reference sequence). The DNA for the CDR3 is TGTGCCAGCAGCCCCGACGGACAAAGACACTATGGCTACACCTTC. It yields the protein CASSPDGQRHYGYTF.

CDR3 sequence: CASSSTGNQPQHF. In DNA form, the CDR3 reads TGTGCCAGCAGCTCAACAGGGAATCAGCCCCAGCATTTT. The rearrangement links TRBV11-2 to TRBJ1-5, with a possible D match to TRBD1 (6 bases). The CDR3 is made up of 13 amino acids. Germline V gene data show CDR1 as SGHAT and CDR2 as FQNNGV. V dropped 4 bases and J dropped 4 bases, with 8 bases sitting between them.

The chain is built from TRBV19 and TRBJ2-2, with 10 bases that match TRBD1. CDR1 and CDR2 (germline): LNHDA, SQIVND (reference sequence). The CDR3 sequence is 15 residues long. After removal of 6 bases from V and 4 bases from J, the junction contained 5 bases not matched to a gene. The CDR3 coding sequence is TGTGCCAGTAGGAGGACAGGGGGTTTCACCGGGGAGCTGTTTTTT. It codes for CASRRTGGFTGELFF.

V is TRBV11-1 and J is TRBJ2-7; D tentatively reads TRBD1 or TRBD2 (5 bases each). The CDR3 totals 13 residues. V was clipped by 3 bases and J by 2 bases, with 8 bases between them. Per germline, CDR1 SGHAT and CDR2 FQDESV (reference sequence). The CDR3 DNA sequence: TGTGCCAGCAGCTTGGGGGTCGCCTACGAGCAGTACTTC. It is translated as CASSLGVAYEQYF.

V gene TRBV5-1 combines with J gene TRBJ1-1, with a tentative D call TRBD1 (5 bases). CDR3 length: 15 amino acids. The V gene's germline CDR1 is SGHRS and CDR2 YFSETQ. The ends were cut back, 1 base at V and 1 base at J, with 11 bases in the middle. The CDR3 region has the DNA TGCGCCAGCAGCTTGACGGAGACAGCGAACACTGAAGCTTTCTTT. It is translated as CASSLTETANTEAFF.

This clone was detected only a few times. V is TRBV10-2 and J is TRBJ2-1; D is undetermined. CDR1 is WSHSY, CDR2 SAAADI, per germline. There are 12 residues in the CDR3. Deletions cut 0 bases from V and 9 bases from J, with 6 bases between. As DNA, the CDR3 is TGCGCCAGCAGTGAGTCAGTGTTTGAGCAGTTCTTC. Protein sequence: CASSESVFEQFF.

This chain links TRBV10-3 with TRBJ2-3, with TRBD2 identical over 13 bases. Trimming removed 5 bases from V and 5 bases from J; junction bases left unmatched: 4. The germline V gene encodes CDR1 ENHRY and CDR2 SYGVKD. This CDR3 spans 15 amino acids. The CDR3 DNA sequence: TGTGCCATCAGTACTAGCGGGGGGGCCGGAGATACGCAGTATTTT. This encodes CAISTSGGAGDTQYF.

This chain connects TRBV30 to TRBJ2-1; possibly TRBD1 for D (5 bases). CDR1 and CDR2 from the germline V gene are GTSNPN and SVGIG (reference sequence). Between the trimmed V and J ends, which lost 3 bases and 0 bases, there was a span of 12 bases. The length of the CDR3 is 15 residues. CDR3 DNA: TGTGCCTGGAGGGCAGGGATGAGCTCCTACAATGAGCAGTTCTTC. Translating it yields CAWRAGMSSYNEQFF.

The chain links TRBV7-2 to TRBJ2-7; no reliable D call. The V end lost 4 bases, the J end lost 4 bases, and 14 bases lay between the germline ends. The CDR3 spans 14 residues. Germline-derived CDR1 and CDR2 are SGHTA and FQGNSA. The CDR3 is CASSWTSSAYEQYF. CDR3 bases: TGTGCCAGCAGCTGGACCAGCTCAGCGTACGAGCAGTACTTC.

CDR3 nucleotides: TGTGCCAGCAGCGCCAACTTGGGCAGATCTGACCAAGAGACCCAGTACTTC. The encoded protein is CASSANLGRSDQETQYF. The chain combines TRBV7-8 with TRBJ2-5; D is uncertain. V was trimmed by 5 bases and J by 0 bases, leaving 19 bases between them. This CDR3 spans 17 amino acids. Germline CDR1 and CDR2: SGHVS and FQNEAQ.

This sequence joins TRBV5-6 and TRBJ2-3, with a weak D call TRBD1 (5 bases). Trimming cost V 4 bases and J 8 bases, with 11 bases left between them. The germline CDR1 and CDR2 sequences are SGHDT and YYEEEE. This CDR3 contains 12 residues. The chain's CDR3 is CASSPWTFTQYF. The CDR3 nucleotides are TGTGCCAGCAGCCCCTGGACATTTACGCAGTATTTT.

The CDR3 DNA sequence: TGTGCCAGCAGCCCAGGGTCCTCCTACAATGAGCAGTTCTTC. Encoded protein: CASSPGSSYNEQFF. The chain recombines TRBV7-2 with TRBJ2-1, with D possibly matching TRBD1 (5 bases). The CDR3 runs to 14 residues. Trimming cost V 5 bases and J 0 bases, with 8 bases left between them. In germline, CDR1 is SGHTA, CDR2 FQGNSA.

The chain is built from TRBV4-1 and TRBJ2-1; D possibly corresponds to TRBD1 (6 bases). Trimming cost V 3 bases and J 10 bases, with 10 bases left between them. The germline V gene has CDR1 MGHRA and CDR2 YSYEKL. This CDR3 has 12 amino acids. The CDR3 region is CASSHSGTEQFF. In nucleotides, the CDR3 is TGCGCCAGCAGCCACTCCGGGACAGAGCAGTTCTTC.

This clone has more than one count but fewer than ten. The chain recombines TRBV6-6 with TRBJ1-2; D possibly corresponds to TRBD1 (5 bases). Between the trimmed V and J ends, which lost 0 bases and 0 bases, there was a span of 5 bases. Germline V CDR1 and CDR2: MNHNY, SVGAGI (reference sequence). The length of the CDR3 is 14 residues. The CDR3 region is CASSYSTANYGYTF. For the CDR3, the DNA is TGTGCCAGCAGTTACTCGACAGCTAACTATGGCTACACCTTC.

The rearrangement uses TRBV11-2 and TRBJ2-7, with D possibly being TRBD1 (6 bases). The CDR3 sequence is 14 residues long. Trimming shortened V by 2 bases and J by 3 bases, and 11 bases separated the two germline ends. CDR1 SGHAT and CDR2 FQNNGV come from the germline V gene. Here the CDR3 DNA reads TGTGCCAGCAGCTTAACAAGGGGGTACTACGAGCAGTACTTC. This sequence encodes CASSLTRGYYEQYF.